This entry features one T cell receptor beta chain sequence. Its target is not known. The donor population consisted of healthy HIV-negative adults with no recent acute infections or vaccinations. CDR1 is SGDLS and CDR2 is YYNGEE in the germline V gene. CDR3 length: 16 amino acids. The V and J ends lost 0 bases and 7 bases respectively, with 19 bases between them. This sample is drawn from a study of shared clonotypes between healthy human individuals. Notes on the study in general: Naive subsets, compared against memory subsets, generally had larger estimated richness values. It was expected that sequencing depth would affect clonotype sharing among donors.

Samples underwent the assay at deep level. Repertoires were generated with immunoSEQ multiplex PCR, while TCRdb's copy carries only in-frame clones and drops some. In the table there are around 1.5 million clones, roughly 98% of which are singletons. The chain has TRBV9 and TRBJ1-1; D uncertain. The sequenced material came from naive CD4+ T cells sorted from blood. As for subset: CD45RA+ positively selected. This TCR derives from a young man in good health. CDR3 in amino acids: CASSVGPTGGYNEAFF. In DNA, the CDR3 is TGTGCCAGCAGCGTAGGGCCCACGGGTGGGTACAATGAAGCTTTCTTT.